The 3 T cell receptor beta chains reported below all come from one sample, sequenced in a study of radiotherapy plus CTLA-4 blockade in lung cancer. The protocol was immunoSEQ multiplex PCR, while the TCRdb copy is restricted to in-frame clones and leaves out a portion. The sample has over 85,000 clones, around 83% seen once. The input for sequencing was peripheral blood, taken from a patient treated with radiotherapy plus ipilimumab. All receptors come from a human donor with non-small cell lung cancer that progressed on radiotherapy plus ipilimumab.

This rearrangement joins TRBV4-1 to TRBJ1-5; TRBD1 matches 11 bases. This CDR3 spans 17 amino acids. Germline CDR1 reads MGHRA; CDR2 reads YSYEKL. Trimming at V came to 1 base and at J to 6 bases, leaving 8 bases not matched to a gene. This chain's CDR3 is CASSQVGQGAILQPQHF. CDR3 coding DNA: TGCGCCAGCAGCCAAGTTGGACAGGGGGCGATTCTTCAGCCCCAGCATTTT.

This chain uses TRBV10-3 with TRBJ2-7, with 9 nucleotides matching TRBD1. The CDR3 sequence is 15 residues long. Trimming took 4 bases from V and 3 from J; bases not matched to a gene: 7. Germline values: CDR1 ENHRY, CDR2 SYGVKD. For the CDR3, the DNA is TGTGCCATCAGTGGTCGGGGACAGGGATACTACGAGCAGTACGTC. Translated, it gives CAISGRGQGYYEQYV.

CDR3 bases: TGTGCCAGCAGTTACTCGGGGGGAGGTCGGAATGGCTACACCTTC. It translates to CASSYSGGGRNGYTF. The chain recombines TRBV6-5 with TRBJ1-2; TRBD1 is a possible D gene (5 bases). The germline V and J ends were trimmed by 0 bases and 6 bases, with 14 bases remaining between them. This CDR3 is 15 amino acids long. In germline, CDR1 is MNHEY, CDR2 SVGAGI.